This record covers a single T cell receptor (beta chain). As yet, its antigen is unknown. CDR1 SGHVS and CDR2 FQNEAQ come from the germline V gene. The CDR3 has 17 residues. The data were obtained in a study of T cells expressing NK-cell markers. Study conclusions and caveats: In roughly six donors, dominant CD3+CD56+NKG2C+ clonotypes ranked among the top 10 CD8+ clonotypes.

Each CDR3 protein gets one entry in TCRdb, which reprocessed the 5' RACE reads and gives no DNA. This listing includes a few hundred thousand distinct CDR3 sequences. The sample comprised blood T cells: a sorted CD56 or NKG2C T cell subset, CD4+ or CD8+ T cells, or bulk PBMC T cells (not recorded which). The sequence derives from a woman aged 45-65 years in good health. The rearrangement joins TRBV7-8 to TRBJ1-4; TCRdb's D call, TRBD1, is unchecked because there is no DNA. This CDR3 reads CASSLTDRTGAGEKLFF.